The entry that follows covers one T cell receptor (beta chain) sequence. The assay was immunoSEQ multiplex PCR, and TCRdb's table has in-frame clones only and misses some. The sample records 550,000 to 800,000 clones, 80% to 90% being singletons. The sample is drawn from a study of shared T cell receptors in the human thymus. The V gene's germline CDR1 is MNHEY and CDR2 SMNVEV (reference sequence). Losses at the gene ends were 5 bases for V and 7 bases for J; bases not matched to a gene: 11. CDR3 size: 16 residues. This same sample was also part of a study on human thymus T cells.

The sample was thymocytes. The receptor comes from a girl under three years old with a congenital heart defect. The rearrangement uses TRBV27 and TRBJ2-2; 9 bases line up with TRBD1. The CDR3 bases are TGTGCCAGCAGTGTCCTAAGCGGGACAGGGATCGGGGAGCTGTTTTTT. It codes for CASSVLSGTGIGELFF.